Below, one TCR beta chain is given with its context. Germline CDR1 and CDR2: SGHRS and YFSETQ. V shed 0 bases and J shed 4 bases, with 13 bases lying between them. The CDR3 spans 15 residues. The PCR used 60 Vbeta and 13 Jbeta primers. Libraries were prepared by immunoSEQ multiplex PCR; TCRdb keeps only in-frame clonotypes and omits some of them. The sample holds approximately 150,000 clones, roughly 79% seen once. This record comes from a study of cytomegalovirus exposure and HLA in healthy donors. The source material was PBMCs. V gene TRBV5-1 combines with J gene TRBJ1-1; D remains ambiguous. This receptor was identified in a man in his late teens or twenties in good health and CMV-seropositive. The CDR3 sequence is CASSLERSWSTEAFF. DNA for the CDR3: TGCGCCAGCAGCTTGGAGAGGAGTTGGAGCACTGAAGCTTTCTTT.